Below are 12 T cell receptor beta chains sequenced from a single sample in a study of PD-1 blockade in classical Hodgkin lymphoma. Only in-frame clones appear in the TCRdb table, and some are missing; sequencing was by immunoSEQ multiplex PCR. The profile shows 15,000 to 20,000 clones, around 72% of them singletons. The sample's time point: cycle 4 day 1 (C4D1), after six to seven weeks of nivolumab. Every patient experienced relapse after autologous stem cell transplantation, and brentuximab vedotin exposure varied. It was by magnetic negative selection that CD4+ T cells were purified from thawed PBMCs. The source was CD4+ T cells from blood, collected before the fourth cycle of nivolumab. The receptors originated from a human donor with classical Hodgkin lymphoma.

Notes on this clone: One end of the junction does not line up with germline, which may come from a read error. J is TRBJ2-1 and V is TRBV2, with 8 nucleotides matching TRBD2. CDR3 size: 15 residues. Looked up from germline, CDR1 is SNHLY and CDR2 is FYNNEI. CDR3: CASTEPSGSLYEQFF. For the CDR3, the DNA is TGTGCCAGCACTGAACCCAGCGGGAGTTTGTATGAGCAGTTCTTC. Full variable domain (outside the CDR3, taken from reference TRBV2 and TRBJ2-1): EPEVTQTPSHQVTQMGQEVILRCVPISNHLYFYWYRQILGQKVEFLVSFYNNEISEKSEIFDDQFSVERPDGSNFTLKIRSTKLEDSAMYFCASTEPSGSLYEQFFGPGTRLTVL.

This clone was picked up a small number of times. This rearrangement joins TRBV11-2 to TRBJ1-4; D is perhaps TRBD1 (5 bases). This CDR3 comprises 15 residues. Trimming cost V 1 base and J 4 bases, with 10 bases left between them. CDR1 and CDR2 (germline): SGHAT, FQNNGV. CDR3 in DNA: TGTGCCAGCAGCTTAGGGGACCGAGATAATGAAAAACTGTTTTTT. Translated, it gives CASSLGDRDNEKLFF.

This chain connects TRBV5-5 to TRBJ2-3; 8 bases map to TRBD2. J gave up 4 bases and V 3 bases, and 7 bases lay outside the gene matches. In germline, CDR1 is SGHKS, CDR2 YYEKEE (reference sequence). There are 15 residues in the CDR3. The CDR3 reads CASSSEREWADTQYF. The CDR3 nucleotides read TGTGCCAGCAGCTCCGAGCGGGAGTGGGCAGATACGCAGTATTTT.

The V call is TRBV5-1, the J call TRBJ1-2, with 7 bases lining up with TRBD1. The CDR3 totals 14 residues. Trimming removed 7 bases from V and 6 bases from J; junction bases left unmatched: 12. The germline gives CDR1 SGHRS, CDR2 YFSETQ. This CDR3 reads CASSSRRGPDGYTF. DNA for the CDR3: TGCGCCAGCTCCTCAAGGAGGGGGCCCGATGGCTACACCTTC.

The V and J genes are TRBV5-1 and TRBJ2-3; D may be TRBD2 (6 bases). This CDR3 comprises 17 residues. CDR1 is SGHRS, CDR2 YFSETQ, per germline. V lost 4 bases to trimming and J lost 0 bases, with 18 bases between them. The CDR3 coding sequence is TGCGCCAGCAGCCCGGTCCGTGGCGGGGAAAGCACAGATACGCAGTATTTT. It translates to CASSPVRGGESTDTQYF.

The CDR3 DNA is TGTGCCAGCAGCTTCCGGGACCGCCCTAACTATGGCTACACCTTC. It specifies CASSFRDRPNYGYTF. V and J are TRBV7-2 and TRBJ1-2, with D perhaps matching TRBD1 (5 bases). CDR1 and CDR2 from the germline V gene are SGHTA and FQGNSA. The CDR3 contains 15 residues. The V end lost 3 bases, the J end lost 0 bases, and 11 bases lay between the germline ends.

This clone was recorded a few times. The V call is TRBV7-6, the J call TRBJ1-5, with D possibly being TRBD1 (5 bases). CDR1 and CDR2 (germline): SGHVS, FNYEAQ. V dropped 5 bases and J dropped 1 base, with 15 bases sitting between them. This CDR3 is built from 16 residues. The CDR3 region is CASSGGAGLSNQPQHF. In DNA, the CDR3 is TGTGCCAGCAGCGGGGGAGCGGGTCTGAGCAATCAGCCCCAGCATTTT.

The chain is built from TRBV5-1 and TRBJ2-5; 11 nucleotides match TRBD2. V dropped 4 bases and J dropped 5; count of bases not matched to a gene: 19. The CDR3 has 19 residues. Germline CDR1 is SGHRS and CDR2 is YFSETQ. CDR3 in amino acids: CASSISLWVAGGPRETQYF. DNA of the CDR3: TGCGCCAGCAGCATTTCCCTCTGGGTAGCGGGGGGGCCGCGGGAGACCCAGTACTTC.

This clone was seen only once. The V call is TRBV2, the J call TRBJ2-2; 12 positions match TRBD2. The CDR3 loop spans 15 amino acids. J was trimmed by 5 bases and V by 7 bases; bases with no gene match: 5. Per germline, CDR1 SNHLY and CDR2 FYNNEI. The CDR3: CASKPGLAGTGELFF. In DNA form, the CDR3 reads TGTGCCAGCAAGCCGGGACTAGCGGGTACCGGGGAGCTGTTTTTT.

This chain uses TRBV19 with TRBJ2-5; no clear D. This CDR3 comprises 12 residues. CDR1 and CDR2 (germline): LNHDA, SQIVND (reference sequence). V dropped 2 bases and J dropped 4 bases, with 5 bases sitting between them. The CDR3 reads CASSILGETQYF. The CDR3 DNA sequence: TGTGCCAGTAGTATATTGGGAGAGACCCAGTACTTC.

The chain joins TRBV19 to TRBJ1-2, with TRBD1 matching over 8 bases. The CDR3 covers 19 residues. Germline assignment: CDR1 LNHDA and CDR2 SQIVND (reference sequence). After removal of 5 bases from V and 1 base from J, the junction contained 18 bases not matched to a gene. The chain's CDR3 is CASSAPDRGSRAVNYGYTF. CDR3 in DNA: TGTGCCAGTAGTGCCCCAGACAGGGGATCACGCGCTGTTAACTATGGCTACACCTTC.

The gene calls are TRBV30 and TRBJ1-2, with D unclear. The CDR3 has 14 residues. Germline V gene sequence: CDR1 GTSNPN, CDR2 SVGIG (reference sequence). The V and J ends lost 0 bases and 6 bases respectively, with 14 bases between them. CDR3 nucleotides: TGTGCCTGGAGTGTACCCCGGGAGTCTCATGGCTACACCTTC. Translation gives CAWSVPRESHGYTF.